Each of the 20 T cell receptor beta chains below was sequenced from the same sample in a study of shared T cell receptors in the human thymus. The method was immunoSEQ multiplex PCR; TCRdb's version includes in-frame clones alone and lacks a portion of them. Among more than 550,000 clones listed, about 90% were seen once. The data were also submitted as part of a second study, on human thymus T cells.

The source material was thymocytes. These receptors were collected from a boy less than two years old with a congenital heart defect.

The rearrangement uses TRBV4-1 and TRBJ1-2; 10 bases are a match to TRBD1. Unmatched junction bases numbered 11, after V lost 6 bases and J lost 1 base. The CDR3 covers 17 residues. Germline V gene sequence: CDR1 MGHRA, CDR2 YSYEKL. The DNA for the CDR3 is TGCGCCAGCAGGTCCGGGACAGGGGACATGGGTAACTATGGCTACACCTTC. It codes for CASRSGTGDMGNYGYTF.

The V gene is TRBV30, the J gene TRBJ1-3, with D possibly being TRBD1 (6 bases). CDR1 and CDR2 (germline): GTSNPN, SVGIG (reference sequence). The CDR3 is 16 residues long. V was shortened by 0 bases and J by 2 bases, with 14 bases between the two germline ends. CDR3 in DNA: TGTGCCTGGAGTGTACTGACAGGAGAGGCTGGAAACACCATATATTTT. This gives the protein CAWSVLTGEAGNTIYF.

The chain is built from TRBV6-6 and TRBJ1-2, with 9 bases aligning to TRBD1. The CDR3 extends over 14 amino acids. V was pared by 1 base and J by 8 bases, with 5 bases of the junction left unmatched. Germline assignment: CDR1 MNHNY and CDR2 SVGAGI (reference sequence). Written as DNA, the CDR3 is TGTGCCAGCAGTTACTGGGACAGGGCACGGGGCTACACCTTC. Translated, it gives CASSYWDRARGYTF.

The chain combines TRBV5-1 with TRBJ1-2; 7 nucleotides align to TRBD1. The V gene end was trimmed by 3 bases and the J gene end by 1 base; junction bases not matched to a gene: 6. Germline V gene lookup returns CDR1 SGHRS and CDR2 YFSETQ. The CDR3 contains 15 residues. CDR3 amino acids: CASSYQGQLNYGYTF. CDR3 in DNA: TGCGCCAGCAGCTACCAGGGACAGCTTAACTATGGCTACACCTTC.

The chain employs TRBV27 and TRBJ2-7; a weak D match, TRBD2 (5 bases). The CDR3 runs to 15 residues. Germline values: CDR1 MNHEY, CDR2 SMNVEV (reference sequence). V lost 2 bases and J 2 bases, leaving 13 bases between the germline ends. The CDR3 spells CASSLGHERAYEQYF. CDR3 nucleotides: TGTGCCAGCAGTTTAGGCCATGAGAGGGCCTACGAGCAGTACTTC.

The gene calls are TRBV29-1 and TRBJ1-5; TRBD1 might be the D (5 bases). This CDR3 has 12 amino acids. Germline assignment: CDR1 SQVTM and CDR2 ANQGSEA. The V end lost 6 bases, the J end lost 7 bases, and 13 bases lay between the germline ends. The CDR3 sequence: CSVGRGNQPQHF. The CDR3 DNA follows: TGCAGCGTCGGCCGGGGGAACCAGCCCCAGCATTTT.

The chain combines TRBV19 with TRBJ2-3; 7 bases fit TRBD1. The CDR3 has 16 amino acids. The junction had 8 bases not matched to a gene; V was cut back by 5 bases and J by 0 bases. Germline CDR1 reads LNHDA; CDR2 reads SQIVND (reference sequence). The DNA for the CDR3 is TGTGCCAGTAGTGCCTTTGACAGGGCTAGCACAGATACGCAGTATTTT. Translating it yields CASSAFDRASTDTQYF.

The chain employs TRBV28 and TRBJ1-5; 9 bases map to TRBD1. From germline, CDR1 is MDHEN and CDR2 SYDVKM. The V segment lost 8 bases and the J segment 2 bases; nucleotides outside the gene matches: 10. This CDR3 contains 16 residues. The CDR3 sequence: CASGMGQGGGNQPQHF. In DNA form, the CDR3 reads TGTGCCAGCGGCATGGGACAGGGAGGCGGCAATCAGCCCCAGCATTTT.

The gene calls are TRBV10-3 and TRBJ1-5, with D hard to call. Deletions cut 7 bases from V and 3 bases from J, with 10 bases between. The CDR3 runs to 13 residues. Germline CDR1 ENHRY, CDR2 SYGVKD. The CDR3 nucleotides are TGTGCCATCAAGGCGGGTTTCAATCAGCCCCAGCATTTT. Its protein is CAIKAGFNQPQHF.

About this clone: One junction end disagrees with the germline gene, perhaps due to a read error. The V and J genes are TRBV28 and TRBJ1-5; a possible D gene is TRBD1 (5 bases). This CDR3 comprises 15 residues. Germline V gives CDR1 MDHEN, CDR2 SYDVKM. Here the CDR3 reads CVSSPAPGVRQPQHF. The CDR3 nucleotides read TGTGTCAGCAGTCCAGCGCCGGGGGTGCGTCAGCCCCAGCATTTT. The whole variable domain, filled in from reference TRBV28 and TRBJ1-5, reads DVKVTQSSRYLVKRTGEKVFLECVQDMDHENMFWYRQDPGLGLRLIYFSYDVKMKEKGDIPEGYSVSREKKERFSLILESASTNQTSMYLCVSSPAPGVRQPQHFGDGTRLSIL.

There are a few counts of this clone. The chain uses TRBV5-6 and TRBJ2-1, with 11 positions matching TRBD2. CDR1 is SGHDT, CDR2 YYEEEE, per germline. The J segment lost 5 bases and the V segment lost 2 bases, leaving 12 bases of the junction unmatched. The CDR3 loop spans 18 amino acids. The CDR3 bases are TGTGCCAGCAGCTTCGCGGGAAAAACTAGCGGGGGACACAATGAGCAGTTCTTC. Residues: CASSFAGKTSGGHNEQFF.

V usage is TRBV28 and J usage is TRBJ1-3; TRBD1 matches 7 bases. The CDR3 runs to 16 residues. V gave up 5 bases and J gave up 2 bases; unmatched junction bases: 9. Germline-derived CDR1 and CDR2 are MDHEN and SYDVKM. The CDR3 sequence is CASSALDDRAGNTIYF. For the CDR3, the DNA is TGTGCCAGCAGTGCCCTCGACGACAGGGCTGGAAACACCATATATTTT.

The chain combines TRBV18 with TRBJ2-1; TRBD2 aligns across 8 bases. Trimming cost V 2 bases and J 4 bases; bases outside gene matches: 1. This CDR3 is 14 amino acids long. Per the germline V gene, CDR1 is KGHSH and CDR2 is LQKENI. CDR3 amino acids: CASSPGTSYNEQFF. Written as DNA, the CDR3 is TGTGCCAGCTCACCAGGGACTAGTTACAATGAGCAGTTCTTC.

V usage is TRBV5-4 and J usage is TRBJ1-1; 8 positions agree with TRBD1. Germline V gives CDR1 SGHNT, CDR2 YYREEE (reference sequence). The CDR3 is made up of 16 amino acids. Unmatched junction bases numbered 4, after V lost 0 bases and J lost 0 bases. CDR3 loop: CASSLGTGRMNTEAFF. The CDR3 region has the DNA TGTGCCAGCAGCTTGGGGACAGGGAGAATGAACACTGAAGCTTTCTTT.

This chain joins TRBV10-3 and TRBJ1-1, with TRBD1 matching 10 bases. The J segment lost 0 bases and the V segment lost 0 bases, leaving 7 bases of the junction unmatched. There are 18 residues in the CDR3. CDR1 ENHRY and CDR2 SYGVKD come from the germline V gene. Here the CDR3 DNA reads TGTGCCATCAGTGAGTCCTGGACAGGGGGTTTTATGAACACTGAAGCTTTCTTT. Residues: CAISESWTGGFMNTEAFF.

The chain couples TRBV6-5 to TRBJ2-7; TRBD2 matches at 8 bases. Germline V gives CDR1 MNHEY, CDR2 SVGAGI. V shed 8 bases and J 4 bases; nucleotides not matched to a gene: 13. The length of the CDR3 is 15 residues. DNA for the CDR3: TGTGCCAGCCACCCCGGTAGCGGGATTATGTACGAGCAGTACTTC. It is translated as CASHPGSGIMYEQYF.

The chain joins TRBV18 to TRBJ2-7; 9 bases agree with TRBD1. The germline V gene encodes CDR1 KGHSH and CDR2 LQKENI. V lost 3 bases, J lost 4 bases, and 13 bases stayed unmatched. CDR3 length: 17 residues. CDR3 protein: CASSPSQYRDRDYEQYF. The DNA of the CDR3 is TGTGCCAGCTCACCGTCTCAATACCGGGACAGGGATTACGAGCAGTACTTC.

The chain uses TRBV4-3 and TRBJ2-7; 14 bases fit TRBD2. The length of the CDR3 is 16 residues. The germline V gene has CDR1 LGHNA and CDR2 YSLEER. J gave up 5 bases and V 2 bases, and 5 bases lay outside the gene matches. The CDR3 reads CASSQPGTSGGHEQYF. The CDR3 DNA reads TGCGCCAGCAGCCAACCCGGGACTAGCGGGGGCCACGAGCAGTACTTC.

The chain joins TRBV6-5 to TRBJ1-2, with 8 bases identical to TRBD1. There are 14 residues in the CDR3. Trimming took 6 bases from V and 7 from J; bases not matched to a gene: 10. CDR1 is MNHEY and CDR2 is SVGAGI in the germline V gene. The CDR3 is CASSPRQGARGYTF. In DNA, the CDR3 is TGTGCCAGCAGCCCCCGGCAGGGGGCGCGTGGCTACACCTTC.

The chain joins TRBV28 to TRBJ2-1; TRBD2 agrees at 7 bases. The CDR3 length is 11 residues. Germline CDR1 reads MDHEN; CDR2 reads SYDVKM. The V gene end was trimmed by 6 bases and the J gene end by 14 bases; junction bases not matched to a gene: 7. The CDR3 protein is CASSSGGDEFF. Written as DNA, the CDR3 is TGTGCCAGCAGCAGTGGGGGGGATGAGTTCTTC.